The T cell receptor beta chain under discussion was sequenced for a study of T cell responses to AZD1222 COVID-19 vaccine. The CDR3 spans 13 residues. Germline V gives CDR1 KGHSH, CDR2 LQKENI. Trimming stripped 2 bases from V and 10 bases from J, with 11 bases between. This clone appeared a few times. The assay was immunoSEQ multiplex PCR, and TCRdb's table has in-frame clones only and misses some. The sample contains around 130,000 clones, more than 70% of which appear only once. This TCR derives from an adult who received the AZD1222 COVID-19 vaccine. Specimen: peripheral blood, collected 28 days after the second AZD1222 dose. The V call is TRBV18, the J call TRBJ1-4; possibly TRBD1 for D (5 bases). The CDR3: CASSPSRDAKLFF. In nucleotides, the CDR3 is TGTGCCAGCTCACCAAGCAGGGATGCAAAACTGTTTTTT.